Listed below are T cell receptor beta chains from one sample, sequenced in a study of beta chain features in type 1 diabetes. Using immunoSEQ multiplex PCR, the repertoire was profiled, and TCRdb retains in-frame clones only, with some absent. Found here are roughly 340,000 clones, roughly 14% of them singletons; the top ten hold roughly 0.016%. The sequencing sample was made of naive CD4+ T cells from blood. The source of these receptors is a woman between 18 and 29 years old with type 1 diabetes. CDR3s include the opening cysteine and the closing phenylalanine or tryptophan. A D gene is named only where the DNA matches it firmly. Clone size, where shown, is once, few, many, or a class for clones that have expanded.

clone_size j_call d_call v_call cdr3_aa cdr3_nt
- TRBJ2-4 - TRBV5-4 CASSLARGQKNIQYF TGTGCCAGCAGCTTGGCCAGGGGCCAAAAAAACATTCAGTACTTC
- TRBJ2-7 TRBD2 TRBV6-6 CASTKTSGDPSEQYF TGTGCCAGCACCAAGACTAGCGGGGACCCCTCCGAGCAGTACTTC
- TRBJ1-4 TRBD1 TRBV27 CASGGLGTGKEKLFF TGTGCCAGCGGGGGCTTGGGGACAGGGAAAGAAAAACTGTTTTTT
- TRBJ2-5 - TRBV7-2 CASSLAFQVYQETQYF TGTGCCAGCAGCTTAGCTTTTCAGGTGTACCAAGAGACCCAGTACTTC
few TRBJ2-5 - TRBV7-9 CASSLSGWETQYF TGTGCCAGCAGCCTCAGTGGCTGGGAGACCCAGTACTTC
- TRBJ1-2 TRBD1 TRBV19 CATYDGTGRTLYGYTF TGTGCCACCTATGACGGGACAGGACGTACTCTCTATGGCTACACCTTC
few TRBJ2-1 - TRBV4-3 CASSPSGTRLNEQFF TGCGCCAGCAGCCCCTCCGGGACTCGGCTTAATGAGCAGTTCTTC
few TRBJ2-3 TRBD2 TRBV29-1 CSVEWRGRASDTQYF TGCAGCGTTGAGTGGCGCGGGAGGGCCTCAGATACGCAGTATTTT
- TRBJ1-4 TRBD1 TRBV30 CAWTGQAYGEKLFF TGTGCCTGGACGGGACAGGCTTATGGTGAAAAACTGTTTTTT
- TRBJ1-1 TRBD1 TRBV30 CAWSFGQANTEAFF TGTGCCTGGAGTTTCGGACAGGCGAACACTGAAGCTTTCTTT
few TRBJ1-4 TRBD1 TRBV18 CASSLPDRAGEKLFF TGTGCCAGCTCACTTCCGGACAGGGCAGGCGAAAAACTGTTTTTT
- TRBJ2-3 - TRBV18 CASSPLGALTDTQYF TGTGCCAGCTCACCCCTCGGAGCTCTCACAGATACGCAGTATTTT
- TRBJ2-1 TRBD2 TRBV4-3 CASRTSGTNKQFF TGCGCCAGCCGGACTAGCGGGACCAATAAGCAGTTCTTC
- TRBJ1-1 TRBD1 TRBV18 CASSPPGQGPKAFF TGTGCCAGCTCACCACCGGGACAGGGGCCAAAAGCTTTCTTT
once TRBJ1-4 - TRBV28 CASSFEGVREKLFF TGTGCCAGCAGTTTTGAGGGTGTACGTGAAAAACTGTTTTTT
- TRBJ2-5 - TRBV27 CASSSGTEVETQYF TGTGCCAGCAGTTCAGGGACTGAAGTAGAGACCCAGTACTTC
- TRBJ1-5 - TRBV27 CASSPQGRQTYSNQPQHF TGTGCCAGCAGTCCCCAAGGTCGACAGACCTATAGCAATCAGCCCCAGCATTTT
few TRBJ2-5 - TRBV28 CASRAAQETQYF TGTGCCAGCAGGGCGGCCCAAGAGACCCAGTACTTC
few TRBJ2-3 TRBD2 TRBV11-1 CASSLKIAGIRDTQYF TGTGCCAGCAGCTTAAAGATAGCGGGAATCCGTGATACGCAGTATTTT
- TRBJ2-7 TRBD1 TRBV18 CASSPPTGTYEQYF TGTGCCAGCTCACCACCGACAGGGACCTACGAGCAGTACTTC
few TRBJ1-2 TRBD1 TRBV28 CASSLKGAGGYTF TGTGCCAGCAGTTTAAAGGGGGCAGGCGGCTACACCTTC
- TRBJ2-1 TRBD2 TRBV28 CASIPGGLAGGSYNEQFF TGTGCCAGCATCCCTGGGGGGCTGGCGGGGGGCTCCTACAATGAGCAGTTCTTC
few TRBJ2-7 TRBD1 TRBV28 CASSLRTGPTYEQYF TGTGCCAGCAGTCTCAGGACAGGGCCAACCTACGAGCAGTACTTC
few TRBJ1-2 TRBD1 TRBV5-1 CASSLMPGQGYGYTF TGCGCCAGCAGCTTGATGCCGGGACAGGGCTATGGCTACACCTTC